Listed here are 30 T cell receptor beta chains from one sample, sequenced in a study of a mutant IDH1 vaccine in newly diagnosed glioma. TCRdb keeps only in-frame clones here, not all; method: immunoSEQ multiplex PCR. The sample holds some 38,000 clones, roughly 89% seen once. The sample's time point: baseline, week 1 (first vaccination visit). Sample treatment: pre-vaccination baseline after standard-of-care therapy. The input for sequencing was PBMCs, taken from a glioma patient treated with radiotherapy, temozolomide or both. The receptors were sampled from a man aged 18 to 29 with glioma.

V usage is TRBV29-1 and J usage is TRBJ2-3; D gene unclear. The CDR3 runs to 12 residues. V lost 0 bases, J lost 2 bases, and 3 bases lay in between. The germline gives CDR1 SQVTM, CDR2 ANQGSEA. The CDR3 is CSVEEVTDTQYF. In DNA form, the CDR3 reads TGCAGCGTTGAAGAGGTCACAGATACGCAGTATTTT.

This clone is a singleton in its sample. The chain joins TRBV4-3 to TRBJ2-5, with D possibly being TRBD2 (6 bases). Trimming shortened V by 2 bases and J by 4 bases, and 11 bases separated the two germline ends. The CDR3 consists of 14 residues. CDR1 and CDR2 from the germline V gene are LGHNA and YSLEER. The CDR3 nucleotides are TGCGCCAGCAGCCAACGGGGGAAGCCAGAGACCCAGTACTTC. This codes for CASSQRGKPETQYF.

The chain links TRBV19 to TRBJ1-2, with unresolved D. Germline CDR1 and CDR2: LNHDA and SQIVND (reference sequence). Trimming took 9 bases from V and 2 from J, leaving 16 bases between them. The CDR3 is 14 residues long. The CDR3 protein is CASSPNGINYGYTF. The CDR3 region has the DNA TGTGCCAGCAGTCCGAACGGGATAAACTATGGCTACACCTTC.

The chain links TRBV6-1 to TRBJ2-4; TRBD2 matches at 16 bases. Germline-derived CDR1 and CDR2 are MNHNS and SASEGT. The CDR3 totals 20 residues. With V trimmed by 4 bases and J by 1 base, 10 bases remained unmatched. CDR3 region: CASSAWGLAGGPSAKNIQYF. CDR3 nucleotides: TGTGCCAGCAGTGCTTGGGGACTAGCGGGAGGGCCGAGTGCCAAAAACATTCAGTACTTC.

This chain uses TRBV7-9 with TRBJ2-2; no clear D gene. The CDR3 is 12 residues long. Germline V gives CDR1 SEHNR, CDR2 FQNEAQ (reference sequence). Trimming took 6 bases from V and 2 from J, leaving 4 bases between them. This chain's CDR3 is CASRLNTGELFF. Written as DNA, the CDR3 is TGTGCCAGCAGACTTAACACCGGGGAGCTGTTTTTT.

The rearrangement links TRBV7-9 to TRBJ2-1; TRBD2 is a possible D gene (6 bases). V lost 6 bases to trimming and J lost 3 bases, with 12 bases between them. The CDR3 is 14 amino acids. Germline V CDR1 and CDR2: SEHNR, FQNEAQ (reference sequence). CDR3 DNA sequence: TGTGCCAGCAGTGCGGGACTCCTCTACAATGAGCAGTTCTTC. This gives the protein CASSAGLLYNEQFF.

This clone appeared once. This chain connects TRBV19 to TRBJ2-4; maybe TRBD2 (6 bases). Germline V lookup: CDR1 LNHDA, CDR2 SQIVND (reference sequence). Trimming took 5 bases from V and 6 from J, leaving 11 bases between them. The CDR3 extends over 13 amino acids. CDR3 sequence reads: CASSLGDSNIQYF. The CDR3 DNA follows: TGTGCCAGTAGTCTTGGGGACTCAAACATTCAGTACTTC.

This rearrangement joins TRBV6-1 to TRBJ2-3; 8 bases are a match to TRBD2. In germline, CDR1 is MNHNS, CDR2 SASEGT. The length of the CDR3 is 13 residues. The J segment lost 2 bases and the V segment lost 9 bases, leaving 4 bases of the junction unmatched. The CDR3 sequence: CARGGLATDTQYF. The CDR3 region has the DNA TGTGCCAGGGGCGGACTAGCCACAGATACGCAGTATTTT.

The chain is built from TRBV7-9 and TRBJ2-5; 10 positions agree with TRBD2. Germline V gives CDR1 SEHNR, CDR2 FQNEAQ (reference sequence). J gave up 4 bases and V 3 bases, and 8 bases lay outside the gene matches. The CDR3 runs 16 residues. The CDR3 protein is CASSLAPAGGGETQYF. The CDR3, as DNA: TGTGCCAGCAGCTTGGCCCCAGCGGGAGGGGGAGAGACCCAGTACTTC.

J is TRBJ2-3 and V is TRBV9; D tentatively reads TRBD1 or TRBD2 (7 bases each). The CDR3 runs 15 residues. Deletions cut 4 bases from V and 2 bases from J, with 14 bases between. Germline CDR1 and CDR2: SGDLS and YYNGEE. The chain's CDR3 is CASSNQGGNTDTQYF. In DNA form, the CDR3 reads TGTGCCAGCAGCAACCAGGGGGGGAACACAGATACGCAGTATTTT. The complete variable domain, with remaining parts taken from reference TRBV9 and TRBJ2-3, reads DSGVTQTPKHLITATGQRVTLRCSPRSGDLSVYWYQQSLDQGLQFLIQYYNGEERAKGNILERFSAQQFPDLHSELNLSSLELGDSALYFCASSNQGGNTDTQYFGPGTRLTVL.

The rearrangement uses TRBV6-5 and TRBJ1-4; D is possibly TRBD1 (5 bases). The germline V gene encodes CDR1 MNHEY and CDR2 SVGAGI. V was pared by 5 bases and J by 5 bases, with 12 bases between. There are 14 residues in the CDR3. CDR3 coding DNA: TGTGCCAGCAGTCGGACATACCTCAATGAAAAACTGTTTTTT. This codes for CASSRTYLNEKLFF.

V usage is TRBV2 and J usage is TRBJ2-1; TRBD1 matches at 8 bases. Germline V gene lookup returns CDR1 SNHLY and CDR2 FYNNEI. Trimming took 6 bases from V and 3 from J; bases not matched to a gene: 13. This CDR3 is 17 amino acids long. CDR3 region: CASSRRLDRGNYNEQFF. The CDR3 DNA sequence: TGTGCCAGCAGCCGTCGTTTAGACAGGGGCAACTACAATGAGCAGTTCTTC. Looking up the rest from reference TRBV2 and TRBJ2-1 gives the full variable domain: EPEVTQTPSHQVTQMGQEVILRCVPISNHLYFYWYRQILGQKVEFLVSFYNNEISEKSEIFDDQFSVERPDGSNFTLKIRSTKLEDSAMYFCASSRRLDRGNYNEQFFGPGTRLTVL.

The V and J genes are TRBV9 and TRBJ2-2, with 9 bases matching TRBD2. With V trimmed by 3 bases and J by 2 bases, 5 bases remained unmatched. Per the germline V gene, CDR1 is SGDLS and CDR2 is YYNGEE. The length of the CDR3 is 16 residues. CDR3: CASSAASGDNTGELFF. DNA of the CDR3: TGTGCCAGCAGCGCCGCTAGCGGGGACAACACCGGGGAGCTGTTTTTT.

This chain's CDR3 is CASSYLGQLGGGEQYF. Here the CDR3 DNA reads TGTGCCAGCAGTTACTTGGGACAACTTGGAGGAGGTGAGCAGTACTTC. The gene calls are TRBV6-5 and TRBJ2-7; a possible D gene is TRBD1 (6 bases). The CDR3 is 16 residues long. V lost 1 base to trimming and J lost 7 bases, with 20 bases between them. Germline values: CDR1 MNHEY, CDR2 SVGAGI.

This rearrangement joins TRBV25-1 to TRBJ1-4, with TRBD1 matching over 8 bases. This CDR3 has 14 amino acids. CDR1 and CDR2 from the germline V gene are MGHDK and SYGVNS. J lost 6 bases, V lost 6 bases, and 6 bases had no gene match. CDR3 loop: CASSDDRGDEKLFF. CDR3 in DNA: TGTGCCAGCAGCGACGACAGGGGCGATGAAAAACTGTTTTTT.

In its sample, this clone was seen once. The chain joins TRBV18 to TRBJ1-2; 7 positions match TRBD1. Germline CDR1 and CDR2: KGHSH and LQKENI. The CDR3 is made up of 13 amino acids. V trimming: 4 bases; J trimming: 5 bases; junction bases outside the gene matches: 4. CDR3 in DNA: TGTGCCAGCTCACTAACAGGGGATTATGGCTACACCTTC. Protein sequence: CASSLTGDYGYTF.

The chain uses TRBV28 and TRBJ1-5; 9 bases are a match to TRBD1. Germline-derived CDR1 and CDR2 are MDHEN and SYDVKM. The CDR3 runs 15 residues. V was clipped by 6 bases and J by 4 bases; unmatched bases: 7. The CDR3 sequence: CASRLQGANNQPQHF. CDR3 bases: TGTGCCAGCAGGTTACAGGGGGCAAATAATCAGCCCCAGCATTTT.

The chain uses TRBV4-1 and TRBJ1-3; D is undetermined. Per germline, CDR1 MGHRA and CDR2 YSYEKL. The CDR3 loop spans 17 amino acids. The V gene lost 1 base and the J gene lost 0 bases, with 13 bases spanning the gap. The CDR3 DNA reads TGCGCCAGCAGCCAAGTGATCCGGCGAGGCTCTGGAAACACCATATATTTT. Translated, it gives CASSQVIRRGSGNTIYF.

In this sample, this clone turned up once. The chain carries TRBV21-1 and TRBJ2-2. TRBV21-1 is shown as a pseudogene. The CDR3 loop spans 13 amino acids. CDR3 nucleotides: TGTGCCAGCAGCAAAGCAGGCGCCGGGGAGCTGTTTTTT. Residues: CASSKAGAGELFF.

The sample holds a few counts of this clone. The chain has TRBV2 and TRBJ1-5, with D possibly being TRBD1 (5 bases). V was clipped by 6 bases and J by 2 bases, with 8 bases between them. Germline V lookup: CDR1 SNHLY, CDR2 FYNNEI. The CDR3 runs 13 residues. The CDR3 protein is CASRGEGNQPQHF. In nucleotides, the CDR3 is TGTGCCAGCAGGGGGGAGGGCAATCAGCCCCAGCATTTT.

The rearrangement joins TRBV25-1 to TRBJ2-4; D gene ambiguous. V shed 3 bases and J shed 7 bases, with 16 bases lying between them. Germline lookup yields CDR1 MGHDK and CDR2 SYGVNS. This CDR3 is 15 amino acids long. DNA of the CDR3: TGTGCCAGCAGTGACCCCTATCGAGGAGAGAACATTCAGTACTTC. Protein product: CASSDPYRGENIQYF.

The chain recombines TRBV4-3 with TRBJ2-1; 7 nucleotides align to TRBD1. Looked up from germline, CDR1 is LGHNA and CDR2 is YSLEER. CDR3 size: 16 residues. With V trimmed by 0 bases and J by 6 bases, 8 bases remained unmatched. DNA of the CDR3: TGCGCCAGCAGCCAAGAACCGGGACAGCTCATCAATGAGCAGTTCTTC. This codes for CASSQEPGQLINEQFF.

This clone appeared a single time. This chain connects TRBV27 to TRBJ1-4; 9 nucleotides line up with TRBD1. After removal of 5 bases from V and 8 bases from J, the junction contained 6 bases not matched to a gene. The CDR3 runs to 14 residues. Germline V gene lookup returns CDR1 MNHEY and CDR2 SMNVEV (reference sequence). CDR3 in amino acids: CASSPWTGEEKLFF. The CDR3 nucleotides read TGTGCCAGCAGTCCGTGGACAGGGGAGGAAAAACTGTTTTTT.

This clone was detected once. The rearrangement joins TRBV25-1 to TRBJ2-3; TRBD2 matches at 8 bases. Germline V gene lookup returns CDR1 MGHDK and CDR2 SYGVNS. This CDR3 is 15 amino acids long. V dropped 1 base and J dropped 2; count of bases not matched to a gene: 2. CDR3 in amino acids: CASSEWRGATDTQYF. The CDR3 DNA sequence: TGTGCCAGCAGTGAATGGCGGGGGGCCACAGATACGCAGTATTTT.

The V and J genes are TRBV30 and TRBJ1-3, with D tentatively TRBD1 (5 bases). The V and J ends lost 3 bases and 0 bases respectively, with 12 bases between them. The CDR3 sequence is 15 residues long. Germline CDR1 is GTSNPN and CDR2 is SVGIG (reference sequence). DNA of the CDR3: TGTGCCTGGAGGGACCCAGGGTTCTCTGGAAACACCATATATTTT. Protein sequence: CAWRDPGFSGNTIYF.

This chain links TRBV27 with TRBJ1-2, with 7 bases lining up with TRBD1. Germline V gene sequence: CDR1 MNHEY, CDR2 SMNVEV (reference sequence). V shed 6 bases and J 4 bases; nucleotides not matched to a gene: 14. The CDR3 is made up of 16 amino acids. The CDR3: CASRKTGPNWGYGYTF. Here the CDR3 DNA reads TGTGCCAGCAGAAAGACAGGGCCTAACTGGGGCTATGGCTACACCTTC.

The chain joins TRBV7-2 to TRBJ1-2; TRBD1 matches at 7 bases. The germline V gene encodes CDR1 SGHTA and CDR2 FQGNSA. The CDR3 is 16 amino acids. J lost 2 bases, V lost 5 bases, and 11 bases had no gene match. The CDR3 is CASSQGVGGLNYGYTF. The DNA of the CDR3 is TGTGCCAGCAGCCAAGGAGTAGGGGGCTTGAACTATGGCTACACCTTC.

J is TRBJ1-2 and V is TRBV25-1, with unresolved D. The germline V gene has CDR1 MGHDK and CDR2 SYGVNS. There are 11 residues in the CDR3. V was clipped by 3 bases and J by 4 bases, with 3 bases between them. The CDR3 loop reads CASSDGYGYTF. The CDR3 coding sequence is TGTGCCAGCAGTGATGGCTATGGCTACACCTTC.

This clone was seen once. The chain joins TRBV6-6 to TRBJ2-7, with 9 bases that match TRBD1. Germline CDR1 is MNHNY and CDR2 is SVGAGI (reference sequence). The V and J ends lost 5 bases and 3 bases, in that order; junction bases with no gene match: 11. This CDR3 has 16 amino acids. The CDR3, as DNA: TGTGCCAGCAGTCCGCCGTCCGGGACAGGGAACTACGAGCAGTACTTC. The encoded protein is CASSPPSGTGNYEQYF.

This rearrangement joins TRBV2 to TRBJ1-2, with 8 positions matching TRBD1. The CDR3 extends over 16 amino acids. V shed 2 bases, J shed 2 bases, and the junction held 7 bases outside the gene matches. The germline CDR1 and CDR2 sequences are SNHLY and FYNNEI. CDR3 coding DNA: TGTGCCAGCAGTGAATTCGGGCAGGGGGCCAACTATGGCTACACCTTC. Its translation is CASSEFGQGANYGYTF.